What follows are 6 T cell receptor beta chains derived from one specimen sequenced in a study of CD4 T cells in relation to SARS-CoV-2 and coronaviruses. Clones were sequenced by immunoSEQ multiplex PCR, and TCRdb holds only the in-frame ones, with some missing. The sample carries 30,000 to 45,000 clones, roughly 90% recorded once. The sample comprised memory CD4+ T cells from PBMCs. These receptors were taken from an adult with COVID-19.

The gene calls are TRBV13 and TRBJ2-1; tentative D call: TRBD1 (6 bases). V lost 0 bases to trimming and J lost 4 bases, with 10 bases between them. This CDR3 is 15 amino acids long. Germline V gene data show CDR1 as PRHDT and CDR2 as FYEKMQ (reference sequence). CDR3 sequence: CASSLGSGQYNEQFF. CDR3 in DNA: TGTGCCAGCAGCTTAGGCTCCGGACAGTACAATGAGCAGTTCTTC.

V is TRBV19 and J is TRBJ1-5; 9 bases align to TRBD1. With 4 bases clipped from V and 1 base from J, the junction kept 8 bases outside the gene matches. Looked up from germline, CDR1 is LNHDA and CDR2 is SQIVND (reference sequence). This CDR3 has 17 amino acids. The CDR3 DNA reads TGTGCCAGTAGTACCACCACCGGGACAGGGAGCAATCAGCCCCAGCATTTT. Its protein is CASSTTTGTGSNQPQHF.

V gene TRBV6-5 combines with J gene TRBJ1-6, with D tentatively TRBD1 (6 bases). Trimming stripped 6 bases from V and 8 bases from J, with 14 bases between. The germline gives CDR1 MNHEY, CDR2 SVGAGI. This CDR3 spans 14 amino acids. CDR3 bases: TGTGCCAGCAGCCCCTGGGGGCCCGATTCACCCCTCCACTTT. Encoded protein: CASSPWGPDSPLHF.

The chain carries TRBV27 and TRBJ2-7; 7 nucleotides agree with TRBD1. This CDR3 region has 15 residues. CDR1 is MNHEY, CDR2 SMNVEV, per germline (reference sequence). V gave up 3 bases and J gave up 2 bases; unmatched junction bases: 7. CDR3 nucleotide sequence: TGTGCCAGCAGTTTGCAGCCGGGACAGACCTACGAGCAGTACTTC. Its translation: CASSLQPGQTYEQYF.

This clone has just one count. V and J are TRBV7-2 and TRBJ2-3; D gene ambiguous. The CDR3 has 11 residues. V was clipped by 6 bases and J by 8 bases, with 9 bases between them. Germline V gene data show CDR1 as SGHTA and CDR2 as FQGNSA. CDR3 sequence reads: CASSGLGTQYF. CDR3 coding DNA: TGTGCCAGCAGTGGGTTGGGTACGCAGTATTTT.

This clone was seen only a few times. The chain employs TRBV6-5 and TRBJ1-1; D gene ambiguous. The germline gives CDR1 MNHEY, CDR2 SVGAGI. With 2 bases removed from V and 3 bases from J, the gap between germline ends came to 7 bases. CDR3 length equals 13 residues. CDR3 sequence: CASSYGQDTEAFF. DNA for the CDR3: TGTGCCAGCAGTTACGGGCAAGACACTGAAGCTTTCTTT.